This T cell receptor (beta chain) was identified in a study of T-cell memory formation after mild COVID-19. Findings of the study overall: Mainly CM and EM harbored the contracting CD4+ clones; mainly EMRA harbored the CD8+ ones.

For this clonotype: Its antigen is still unknown.

TCRdb analysed the 5' RACE reads with MiXCR anew, one entry per CDR3 protein. The sample shows around 310,000 distinct CDR3 sequences, roughly an eighth of them seen only once. The CDR3 runs to 16 residues. V lost 4 bases and J lost 7; bases outside the gene matches: 12. In germline, CDR1 is MNHEY, CDR2 SVGAGI. The J gene is TRBJ2-2, the V gene TRBV6-5; 7 nucleotides align to TRBD1. Material: PBMCs or a T cell subset sorted from them (not recorded which). The TCR originated in a man aged 18 to 30 who had mild COVID-19 (a few samples of this study predate the infection). Cell type and time point are not known. CDR3 DNA: TGTGCCAGCAGTTCGAGGGGGCTGGTATTCATCGGGGAGCTGTTTTTT. This gives the protein CASSSRGLVFIGELFF.